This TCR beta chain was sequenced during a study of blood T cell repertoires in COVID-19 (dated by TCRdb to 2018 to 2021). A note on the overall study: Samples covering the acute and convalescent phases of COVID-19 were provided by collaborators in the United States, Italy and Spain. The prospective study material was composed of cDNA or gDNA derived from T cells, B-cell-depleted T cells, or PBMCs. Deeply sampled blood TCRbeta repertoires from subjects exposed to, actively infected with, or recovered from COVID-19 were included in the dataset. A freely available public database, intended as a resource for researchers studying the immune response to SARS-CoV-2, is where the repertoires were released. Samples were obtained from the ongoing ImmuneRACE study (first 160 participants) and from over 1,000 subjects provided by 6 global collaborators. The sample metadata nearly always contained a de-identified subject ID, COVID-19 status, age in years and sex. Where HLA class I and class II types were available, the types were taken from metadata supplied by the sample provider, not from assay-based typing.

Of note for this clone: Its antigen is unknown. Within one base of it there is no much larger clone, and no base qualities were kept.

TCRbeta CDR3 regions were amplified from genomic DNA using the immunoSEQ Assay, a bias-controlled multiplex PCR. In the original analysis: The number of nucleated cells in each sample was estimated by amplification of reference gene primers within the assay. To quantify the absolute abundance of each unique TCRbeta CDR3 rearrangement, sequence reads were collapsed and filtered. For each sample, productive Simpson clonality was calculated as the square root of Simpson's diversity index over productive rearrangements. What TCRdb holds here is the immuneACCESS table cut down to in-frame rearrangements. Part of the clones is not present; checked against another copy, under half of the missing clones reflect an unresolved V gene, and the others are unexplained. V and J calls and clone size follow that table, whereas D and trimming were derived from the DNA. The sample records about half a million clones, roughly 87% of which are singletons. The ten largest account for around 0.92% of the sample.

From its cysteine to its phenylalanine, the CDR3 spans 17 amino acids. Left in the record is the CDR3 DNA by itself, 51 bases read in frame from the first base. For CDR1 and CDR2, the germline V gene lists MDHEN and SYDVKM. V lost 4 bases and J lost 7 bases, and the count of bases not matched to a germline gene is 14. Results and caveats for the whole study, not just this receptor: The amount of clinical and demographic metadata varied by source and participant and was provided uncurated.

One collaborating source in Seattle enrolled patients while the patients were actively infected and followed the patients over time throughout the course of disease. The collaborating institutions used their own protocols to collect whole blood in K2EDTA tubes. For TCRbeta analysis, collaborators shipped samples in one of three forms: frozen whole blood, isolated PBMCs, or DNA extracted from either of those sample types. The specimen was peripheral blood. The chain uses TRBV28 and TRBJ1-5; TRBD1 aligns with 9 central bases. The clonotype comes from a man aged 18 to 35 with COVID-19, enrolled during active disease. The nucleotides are TGTGCCAGCAGTTCAGCCACAGGGGGCACGGTGGTACAGCCCCAGCATTTT. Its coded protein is CASSSATGGTVVQPQHF.